These T cell receptor beta chains were read from a single sample in a study of T cell responses to AZD1222 COVID-19 vaccine. TCRdb's copy holds only in-frame clones and misses some; the assay was immunoSEQ multiplex PCR. Here the sample spans 60,000 to 100,000 clones, approximately 90% being singletons. The specimen comprised peripheral blood, sampled on day 0 of MenACWY control vaccination. The origin of the receptors is an adult in good health. The CDR3 runs from the conserved cysteine through the conserved F or W. The D gene is left open where the match is weak. Size is omitted from some rows. Given values are once, few, many or a class for expanded clones.

-	TRBV27	TRBJ1-6	-	CASSLVFITGAVDNSPLHF	TGTGCCAGCAGTTTAGTGTTTATCACGGGCGCCGTTGATAATTCACCCCTCCACTTT
-	TRBV19	TRBJ1-1	once	CASSITAMNTEAFF	TGTGCCAGTAGTATCACAGCGATGAACACTGAAGCTTTCTTT
TRBD2	TRBV24-1	TRBJ2-3	-	CATSEPTSGRAADTQYF	TGTGCCACCAGTGAACCTACTAGCGGGAGGGCCGCAGATACGCAGTATTTT
-	TRBV7-5	TRBJ1-1	-	CARTARRGGSTEAFF	TGTGCCAGAACCGCAAGAAGGGGTGGGAGCACTGAAGCTTTCTTT
-	TRBV6-2/TRBV6-3	TRBJ1-6	-	CASSYRAAFNSPLHF	TGTGCCAGCAGTTACCGGGCAGCGTTCAATTCACCCCTCCACTTT
-	TRBV6-5	TRBJ2-7	-	CASMGVGSYEQYF	TGTGCCAGCATGGGGGTGGGGTCCTACGAGCAGTACTTC
TRBD1	TRBV5-1	TRBJ1-2	-	CASSLGTGGTNGYTF	TGCGCCAGCAGCTTGGGGACAGGGGGGACAAATGGCTACACCTTC
TRBD2	TRBV7-3	TRBJ2-3	-	CASSPGGGTDTQYF	TGTGCCAGCAGCCCCGGGGGGGGAACAGATACGCAGTATTTT
-	TRBV5-4	TRBJ2-7	-	CASSSDPRQAAYEQYF	TGTGCCAGCAGCTCGGACCCTAGACAGGCAGCCTACGAGCAGTACTTC
TRBD2	TRBV19	TRBJ2-7	few	CASSIGYASGNSYEQYF	TGTGCCAGTAGTATTGGTTACGCTAGCGGTAACTCCTACGAGCAGTACTTC
TRBD2	TRBV6-1	TRBJ2-5	-	CASSDLALAGGETQYF	TGTGCCAGCAGTGATTTGGCGCTAGCGGGAGGGGAGACCCAGTACTTC
-	TRBV19	TRBJ1-6	-	CASKGSRNSPLHF	TGTGCCAGTAAGGGCAGCAGAAATTCACCCCTCCACTTT
-	TRBV19	TRBJ2-1	-	CASSSRMTNLYNEQFF	TGTGCCAGTAGTTCCAGGATGACCAACCTCTACAATGAGCAGTTCTTC
-	TRBV25-1	TRBJ2-3	-	CASSDPSQVTQPYF	TGTGCCAGCAGTGACCCGTCACAGGTAACGCAGCCGTATTTT
-	TRBV12-3/TRBV12-4	TRBJ2-2	-	CAPVNTGELFF	TGTGCCCCGGTGAACACCGGGGAGCTGTTTTTT
-	TRBV7-2	TRBJ2-1	-	CASSPGASPSNEQFF	TGTGCCAGCAGCCCGGGGGCCAGCCCTAGCAATGAGCAGTTCTTC
TRBD1	TRBV4-3	TRBJ2-1	-	CASSRTAPGTGYNEQFF	TGCGCCAGCAGCCGAACGGCCCCCGGGACAGGGTACAATGAGCAGTTCTTC
TRBD1	TRBV24-1	TRBJ1-5	-	CATSEQGGNQPQHF	TGTGCCACCAGTGAGCAGGGGGGCAATCAGCCCCAGCATTTT
-	TRBV6-2/TRBV6-3	TRBJ2-7	-	CASSYSPHSYEQYF	TGTGCCAGCAGTTACTCTCCTCATTCCTACGAGCAGTACTTC
-	TRBV27	TRBJ2-5	once	CASSFVTVEAETQYF	TGTGCCAGCAGTTTCGTGACGGTTGAGGCAGAGACCCAGTACTTC
TRBD1	TRBV10-3	TRBJ2-4	-	CAISAPGQGRNIQYF	TGTGCCATCAGTGCGCCAGGACAGGGGAGAAACATTCAGTACTTC
TRBD1	TRBV28	TRBJ1-5	-	CASSLEDRVSNQPQHF	TGTGCCAGCAGTTTAGAGGACAGGGTAAGCAATCAGCCCCAGCATTTT
-	TRBV28	TRBJ1-5	-	CASSQPGIAQPQHF	TGTGCCAGCAGTCAGCCCGGGATCGCTCAGCCCCAGCATTTT
-	TRBV4-2	TRBJ2-5	-	CASSPQISGLEETQYF	TGTGCCAGCAGCCCCCAGATTTCAGGGCTCGAGGAGACCCAGTACTTC
TRBD1	TRBV2	TRBJ2-5	-	CATTRDRQETQYF	TGTGCCACCACCCGGGACAGACAAGAGACCCAGTACTTC
TRBD1	TRBV24-1	TRBJ2-2	-	CATSESDRVRELFF	TGTGCCACCAGTGAATCGGACAGGGTCAGGGAGCTGTTTTTT
-	TRBV5-1	TRBJ2-1	-	CASSLGQVDNEQFF	TGCGCCAGCAGCTTGGGACAGGTAGACAATGAGCAGTTCTTC
-	TRBV6-6	TRBJ2-4	-	CASIERVAGSKNIQYF	TGTGCCAGCATCGAACGCGTTGCGGGGTCCAAAAACATTCAGTACTTC
-	TRBV11-2	TRBJ2-3	-	CASSLDGRGWDTQYF	TGTGCCAGCAGCTTAGACGGCAGGGGTTGGGATACGCAGTATTTT
TRBD1	TRBV30	TRBJ1-5	-	CAWSNPGQGAGQPQHF	TGTGCCTGGAGCAATCCGGGACAGGGGGCGGGTCAGCCCCAGCATTTT
-	TRBV7-3	TRBJ2-2	-	CASSLKNSGELFF	TGTGCCAGCAGCTTAAAGAATTCCGGGGAGCTGTTTTTT
-	TRBV6-5	TRBJ1-5	-	CASWGRNSNQPQHF	TGTGCCAGTTGGGGCAGAAATAGCAATCAGCCCCAGCATTTT
TRBD1	TRBV23-1	TRBJ2-7	-	CASSQGGQGYYEQYF	TGCGCCAGCAGTCAGGGGGGACAGGGGTACTACGAGCAGTACTTC
-	TRBV24-1	TRBJ2-1	-	CATSDGGLVGQFF	TGTGCCACCAGTGATGGGGGGCTGGTTGGGCAGTTCTTC
TRBD1	TRBV6-5	TRBJ1-1	-	CASSYSQGAGTEAFF	TGTGCCAGCAGTTACTCGCAGGGGGCCGGCACTGAAGCTTTCTTT
TRBD2	TRBV5-1	TRBJ2-5	-	CASSFGLAGEETQYF	TGCGCCAGCAGCTTCGGACTAGCGGGGGAGGAGACCCAGTACTTC
TRBD1	TRBV2	TRBJ2-2	-	CASRDSGTGELFF	TGTGCCAGCCGGGACAGTGGCACCGGGGAGCTGTTTTTT
TRBD1	TRBV6-5	TRBJ1-4	-	CASSYRGLTNEKLFF	TGTGCCAGCAGTTACAGGGGGCTCACTAATGAAAAACTGTTTTTT
-	TRBV12-5	TRBJ2-1	once	CASSLQGFDEQFF	TGTGCTAGTTCGTTGCAGGGGTTCGATGAGCAGTTCTTC
TRBD2	TRBV7-9	TRBJ2-2	-	CASSLSGTYTGELFF	TGTGCCAGCAGTCTTAGCGGGACCTACACCGGGGAGCTGTTTTTT
-	TRBV5-1	TRBJ1-1	-	CASREYRNTEAFF	TGCGCCAGCAGAGAGTACCGAAACACTGAAGCTTTCTTT
-	TRBV6-4	TRBJ2-1	once	CASIEGGGLNPYNEQFF	TGTGCCAGCATAGAGGGCGGCGGGTTAAACCCCTACAATGAGCAGTTCTTC
-	TRBV9	TRBJ2-2	-	CASSVAAANTGELFF	TGTGCCAGCAGCGTAGCAGCAGCGAACACCGGGGAGCTGTTTTTT
TRBD1	TRBV28	TRBJ1-1	-	CASVSGQAYTEAFF	TGTGCCAGCGTAAGCGGACAGGCCTACACTGAAGCTTTCTTT
-	TRBV6-2/TRBV6-3	TRBJ1-5	few	CASSYFGGQGNQPQHF	TGTGCCAGCAGTTATTTCGGGGGGCAGGGGAATCAGCCCCAGCATTTT
-	TRBV6-5	TRBJ1-6	-	CASSYSGADSPLHF	TGTGCCAGCAGTTACTCGGGGGCGGATTCACCCCTCCACTTT
-	TRBV9	TRBJ1-3	-	CASSVVGDLGGNTIYF	TGTGCCAGCAGCGTAGTGGGGGATTTGGGCGGAAACACCATATATTTT
-	TRBV7-2	TRBJ2-1	-	CASSPRGGGLSYNEQFF	TGTGCCAGCAGCCCAAGGGGTGGGGGTTTGTCCTACAATGAGCAGTTCTTC
-	TRBV6-2/TRBV6-3	TRBJ2-2	few	CASSYSEGRRGSTGELFF	TGTGCCAGCAGTTACTCTGAAGGTCGCCGTGGGAGCACCGGGGAGCTGTTTTTT
-	TRBV2	TRBJ1-2	-	CASSENGRGDIYGYTF	TGTGCCAGCAGTGAAAACGGCAGGGGTGACATCTATGGCTACACCTTC
-	TRBV11-1	TRBJ2-1	-	CASSLEASYNEQFF	TGTGCCAGCAGCTTAGAGGCAAGTTACAATGAGCAGTTCTTC
-	TRBV28	TRBJ1-4	once	CASTHRVRTTNEKLFF	TGTGCCAGCACGCACAGGGTTAGGACAACTAATGAAAAACTGTTTTTT
-	TRBV5-8	TRBJ1-4	few	CASSLDFSGGARDKLFF	TGTGCCAGCAGCTTGGATTTCTCTGGGGGAGCGAGGGATAAACTGTTTTTT
-	TRBV10-3	TRBJ2-7	once	CAISLGQSYEQYF	TGTGCCATCAGTCTAGGACAGTCATACGAGCAGTACTTC
-	TRBV19	TRBJ2-3	-	CASSTRLDTDTQYF	TGTGCCAGTAGTACGCGACTAGATACAGATACGCAGTATTTT
-	TRBV30	TRBJ1-2	-	CAWSGGRTARYTF	TGTGCCTGGAGTGGGGGTCGGACAGCACGCTACACCTTC
-	TRBV6-4	TRBJ2-3	-	CASSEQGGEDTQYF	TGTGCCAGCAGTGAGCAGGGGGGCGAGGATACGCAGTATTTT
-	TRBV6-5	TRBJ2-3	-	CASSPPSTDTQYF	TGTGCCAGCAGTCCTCCCTCCACAGATACGCAGTATTTT
TRBD1	TRBV6-6	TRBJ2-7	-	CASRYRGSYEQYF	TGTGCCAGCAGGTACAGGGGCTCCTACGAGCAGTACTTC